This T cell receptor (beta chain) was sequenced during a study of cytomegalovirus exposure and HLA in healthy donors. The germline V gene has CDR1 MNHNS and CDR2 SASEGT. This CDR3 spans 13 amino acids. V dropped 6 bases and J dropped 4; count of bases not matched to a gene: 3. 13 Jbeta primers and 60 Vbeta primers were used for the PCR. Sequenced by immunoSEQ multiplex PCR; TCRdb stores in-frame clones only, minus some. The sample holds some 190,000 clones, around 82% seen once. This chain connects TRBV6-1 to TRBJ1-1, with 9 positions matching TRBD1. The receptor comes from a man aged 40-55 years in good health and CMV-seropositive. Input material: PBMCs. Here the CDR3 reads CASRVTGGTEAFF. DNA of the CDR3: TGTGCCAGCAGAGTGACAGGGGGCACTGAAGCTTTCTTT.